Sequencing of this TCR beta chain was carried out in a study of blood T cells in healthy people across ages. A second about 6 to 12 cycle PCR used barcoded and J-beta primers. TCRdb analysed the 5' RACE reads with MiXCR anew, one entry per CDR3 protein. The sample has 350,000 to 450,000 distinct CDR3 sequences; about 49% are singletons. As to this clonotype: Antigen unknown.

Isolation per sample recovered at least 6 million PBMCs. Extractions gave at least 5 micrograms of total RNA per sample. Study outcomes and limitations: It was held that the diversity estimates obtained from one million T cells were underestimates.

The clonotype was recovered from a man in his sixties in good health. Sequencing was performed on blood.

The CDR3 nucleotides read TGTGCCAGCAGTTTACCTGGGGGGCCCTTGGATACGCAGTATTTT. Translation gives CASSLPGGPLDTQYF. The chain links TRBV27 to TRBJ2-3; D is possibly TRBD1 or TRBD2 (6 bases each). Trimming shortened V by 2 bases and J by 6 bases, and 15 bases separated the two germline ends. The CDR3 has 15 amino acids. The germline CDR1 and CDR2 sequences are MNHEY and SMNVEV (reference sequence).